This T cell receptor (beta chain) is from a study of shared clonotypes between healthy human individuals. Assay used: immunoSEQ multiplex PCR; TCRdb lists only in-frame clones, some missing. Among 2 million or so clones listed, approximately 94% were seen once. Naive CD8 cells lacked CD45RO and underwent positive selection for CCR7, leaving out terminally differentiated effector memory CD45RA+ cells. Germline CDR1 and CDR2: MNHEY and SVGAGI. The CDR3 is 16 residues long. V gave up 4 bases and J gave up 3 bases; unmatched junction bases: 6. The sequencing sample was made of naive CD8+ T cells sorted from blood. The TCR sequence derives from a man aged 18-30 years in good health. The chain carries TRBV6-5 and TRBJ2-1, with TRBD2 matching 10 bases. In DNA form, the CDR3 reads TGTGCCAGCAGTTGGACTCTAGCGGGAGACTACAATGAGCAGTTCTTC. It encodes CASSWTLAGDYNEQFF.